This T cell receptor beta chain was captured in a study of neurological immune-mediated disorders. This clonotype was counted at least ten times. V lost 2 bases and J lost 6, with 9 bases in between. Germline CDR1 SGHTS, CDR2 YDEGEE. CDR3 size: 12 residues. One entry per CDR3 protein results from TCRdb running MiXCR on the 5' RACE reads. The sample contains 40,000 to 45,000 distinct CDR3 sequences, under 6.5% of which appear only once. The sequenced material came from CD4+ T cells from blood. The rearrangement links TRBV5-8 to TRBJ2-7; D tentatively fits TRBD1 or TRBD2 (5 bases each). This TCR came from a woman aged 40 to 55 in good health. DNA of the CDR3: TGTGCCAGCAGCTTTCGGGGCTCCGAGCAGTACTTC. Translating gives CASSFRGSEQYF. Complete variable domain (other parts from reference TRBV5-8 and TRBJ2-7): EAGVTQSPTHLIKTRGQQATLRCSPISGHTSVYWYQQALGLGLQFLLWYDEGEERNRGNFPPRFSGRQFPNYSSELNVNALELEDSALYLCASSFRGSEQYFGPGTRLTVT.